This T cell receptor beta chain was identified during a study of vaccination effects on CD4 cells after COVID-19. This CDR3 comprises 14 residues. Trimming shortened V by 4 bases and J by 0 bases, and 9 bases separated the two germline ends. Germline V lookup: CDR1 SNHLY, CDR2 FYNNEI. Note on this clone: Its specificity is not known.

Libraries were prepared by immunoSEQ multiplex PCR; TCRdb keeps only in-frame clonotypes and omits some of them. Here the sample spans 73,000 or so clones, about 79% being singletons. Using viral peptide pools, the ViraFEST assay grew out antigen-specific CD4+ T cells prior to sequencing. Subsequent to roughly 9 days of culture, CD4+ T cells were isolated. Nucleocapsid antibody tests were negative, and the vaccine recipients had no prior SARS-CoV-2 infection. The rearrangement joins TRBV2 to TRBJ2-5; D is unclear. The sample in question was CD4+ T cells from PBMCs cultured with SARS-CoV-2 spike peptides, obtained before COVID-19 vaccination. This receptor was obtained from a human donor who received a COVID-19 vaccine. CDR3 sequence: CASSALTHQETQYF. The DNA of the CDR3 is TGTGCCAGCAGTGCCCTGACACACCAAGAGACCCAGTACTTC.